This T cell receptor beta chain was retrieved from a study of Ad26.COV2.S vaccination and SARS-CoV-2 variants. Points from the study as a whole: Measurements of TCR breadth and depth may have given underestimates of the total T cell responses.

With respect to this clone: What it binds is not known.

Only in-frame clones appear in the TCRdb table, and some are missing; sequencing was by immunoSEQ multiplex PCR. The table lists around 300,000 clones, around 88% of them singletons. Germline CDR1 reads KGHSH; CDR2 reads LQKENI. This CDR3 region has 15 residues. V dropped 0 bases and J dropped 8 bases, with 13 bases sitting between them. Indicated treatment: around 19 received Ad26.COV2.S at low or high dose, single or two shots; about five received placebo; per-sample allocation not given. On day 63 after the first injection, vaccine and placebo recipients gave samples. Ad26 vector vaccine expressed Wuhan-strain SARS-CoV-2 spike.

The receptor was derived from a person between 18 and 65 years old who received the Ad26.COV2.S COVID-19 vaccine or a placebo. The chain is built from TRBV18 and TRBJ1-4; possible D gene TRBD1, 6 bases. The sequencing here drew on peripheral blood, taken in a trial of Ad26.COV2.S vaccine versus placebo. This CDR3 is CASSPPTGRGEKLFF. DNA for the CDR3: TGTGCCAGCTCACCACCGACAGGACGGGGGGAAAAACTGTTTTTT.